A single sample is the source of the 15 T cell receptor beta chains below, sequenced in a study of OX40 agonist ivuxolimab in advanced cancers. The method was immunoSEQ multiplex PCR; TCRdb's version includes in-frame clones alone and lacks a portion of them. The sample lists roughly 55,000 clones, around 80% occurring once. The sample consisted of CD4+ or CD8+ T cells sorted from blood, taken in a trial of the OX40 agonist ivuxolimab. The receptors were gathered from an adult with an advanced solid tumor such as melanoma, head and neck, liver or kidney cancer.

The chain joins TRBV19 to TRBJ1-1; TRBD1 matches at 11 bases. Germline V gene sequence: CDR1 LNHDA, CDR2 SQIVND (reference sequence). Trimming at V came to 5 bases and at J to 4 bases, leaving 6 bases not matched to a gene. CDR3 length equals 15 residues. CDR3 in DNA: TGTGCCAGTAGTGGACAGGGGGCATGGGGCACTGAAGCTTTCTTT. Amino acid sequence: CASSGQGAWGTEAFF. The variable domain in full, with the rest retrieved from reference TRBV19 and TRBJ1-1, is DGGITQSPKYLFRKEGQNVTLSCEQNLNHDAMYWYRQDPGQGLRLIYYSQIVNDFQKGDIAEGYSVSREKKESFPLTVTSAQKNPTAFYLCASSGQGAWGTEAFFGQGTRLTVV.

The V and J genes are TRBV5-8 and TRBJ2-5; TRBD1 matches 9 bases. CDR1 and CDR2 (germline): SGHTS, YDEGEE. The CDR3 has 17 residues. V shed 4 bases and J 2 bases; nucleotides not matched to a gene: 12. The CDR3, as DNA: TGTGCCAGCAGCACCGGGACAGGGAGCTTGGGACAAGAGACCCAGTACTTC. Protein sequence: CASSTGTGSLGQETQYF.

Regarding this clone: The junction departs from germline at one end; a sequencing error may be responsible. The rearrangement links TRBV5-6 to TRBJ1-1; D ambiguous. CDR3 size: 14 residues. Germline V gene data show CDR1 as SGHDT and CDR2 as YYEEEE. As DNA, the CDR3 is TGTGCCAGCAGCAATTTGACACCTATCACTCCCCCCTTTTTT. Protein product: CASSNLTPITPPFF.

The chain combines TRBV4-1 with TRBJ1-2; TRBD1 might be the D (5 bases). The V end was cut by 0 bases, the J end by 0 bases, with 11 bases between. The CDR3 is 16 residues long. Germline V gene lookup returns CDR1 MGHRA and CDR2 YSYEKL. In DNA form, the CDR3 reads TGCGCCAGCAGCCAAGAGGGGGGGAGAGCTAACTATGGCTACACCTTC. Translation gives CASSQEGGRANYGYTF.

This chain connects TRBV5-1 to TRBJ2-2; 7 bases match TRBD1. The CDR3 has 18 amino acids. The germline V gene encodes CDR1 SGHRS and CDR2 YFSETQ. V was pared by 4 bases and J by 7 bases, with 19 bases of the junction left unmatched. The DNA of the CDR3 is TGCGCCAGCAGCGCGTTATCGGTGGGACAGTTAATTAACGGGGAGCTGTTTTTT. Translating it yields CASSALSVGQLINGELFF.

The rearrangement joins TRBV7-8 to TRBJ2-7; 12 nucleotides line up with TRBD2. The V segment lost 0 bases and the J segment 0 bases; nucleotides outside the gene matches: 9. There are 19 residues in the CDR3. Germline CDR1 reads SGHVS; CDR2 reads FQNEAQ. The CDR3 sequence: CASSLARLGLAGSSYEQYF. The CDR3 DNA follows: TGTGCCAGCAGCTTAGCTAGATTGGGACTAGCGGGTAGCTCCTACGAGCAGTACTTC.

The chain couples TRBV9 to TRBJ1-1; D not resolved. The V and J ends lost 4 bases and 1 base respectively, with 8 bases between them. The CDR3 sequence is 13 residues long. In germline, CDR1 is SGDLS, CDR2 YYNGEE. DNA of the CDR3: TGTGCCAGCAGCCCACGACAGAACACTGAAGCTTTCTTT. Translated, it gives CASSPRQNTEAFF.

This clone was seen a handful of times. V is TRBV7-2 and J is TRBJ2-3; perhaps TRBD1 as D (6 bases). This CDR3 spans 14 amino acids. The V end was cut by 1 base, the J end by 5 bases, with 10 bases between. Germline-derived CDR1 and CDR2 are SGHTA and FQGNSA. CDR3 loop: CASSLDSGEDTQYF. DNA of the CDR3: TGTGCCAGCAGCTTAGATTCAGGGGAAGATACGCAGTATTTT.

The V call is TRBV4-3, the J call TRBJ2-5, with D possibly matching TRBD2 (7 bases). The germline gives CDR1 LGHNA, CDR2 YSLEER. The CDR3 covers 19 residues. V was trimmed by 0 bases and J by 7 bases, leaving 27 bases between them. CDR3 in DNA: TGCGCCAGCAGCCAAGATGTGATGGGAGGGGGGGCGATGTTTTTGACCCAGTACTTC. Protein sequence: CASSQDVMGGGAMFLTQYF.

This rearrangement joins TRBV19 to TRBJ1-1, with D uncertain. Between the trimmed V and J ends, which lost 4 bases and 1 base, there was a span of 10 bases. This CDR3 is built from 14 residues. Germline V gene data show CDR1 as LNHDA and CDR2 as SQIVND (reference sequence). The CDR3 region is CASSSPGRNTEAFF. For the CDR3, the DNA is TGTGCCAGTAGTAGCCCTGGCCGGAACACTGAAGCTTTCTTT. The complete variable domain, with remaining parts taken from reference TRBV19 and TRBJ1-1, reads DGGITQSPKYLFRKEGQNVTLSCEQNLNHDAMYWYRQDPGQGLRLIYYSQIVNDFQKGDIAEGYSVSREKKESFPLTVTSAQKNPTAFYLCASSSPGRNTEAFFGQGTRLTVV.

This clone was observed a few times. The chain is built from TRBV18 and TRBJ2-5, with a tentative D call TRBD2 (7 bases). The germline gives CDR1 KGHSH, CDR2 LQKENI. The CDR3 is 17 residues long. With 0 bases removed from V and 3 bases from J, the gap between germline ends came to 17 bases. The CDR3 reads CASSPPKEGGAEETQYF. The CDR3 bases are TGTGCCAGCTCACCACCCAAGGAGGGGGGGGCGGAAGAGACCCAGTACTTC.

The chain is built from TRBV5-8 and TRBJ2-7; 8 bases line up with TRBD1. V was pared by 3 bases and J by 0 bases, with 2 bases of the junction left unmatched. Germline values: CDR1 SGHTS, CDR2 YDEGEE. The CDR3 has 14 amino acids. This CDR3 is CASSWTGPSYEQYF. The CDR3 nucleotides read TGTGCCAGCAGCTGGACAGGGCCCTCCTACGAGCAGTACTTC.

The CDR3 region has the DNA TGTGCCAGCAGTCAGAGGGTTAGCACAGATACGCAGTATTTT. Encoded protein: CASSQRVSTDTQYF. The chain is built from TRBV2 and TRBJ2-3; possibly TRBD2 for D (5 bases). CDR1 and CDR2 (germline): SNHLY, FYNNEI. The CDR3 spans 14 residues. Trimming took off 5 bases at V and 0 bases at J, with 9 bases between the two ends.

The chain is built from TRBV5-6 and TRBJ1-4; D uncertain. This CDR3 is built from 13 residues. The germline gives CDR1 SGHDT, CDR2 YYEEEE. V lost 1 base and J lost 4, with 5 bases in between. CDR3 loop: CASSLWSNEKLFF. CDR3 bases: TGTGCCAGCAGCTTGTGGAGTAATGAAAAACTGTTTTTT. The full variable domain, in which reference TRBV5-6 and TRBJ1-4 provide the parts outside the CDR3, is DAGVTQSPTHLIKTRGQQVTLRCSPKSGHDTVSWYQQALGQGPQFIFQYYEEEERQRGNFPDRFSGHQFPNYSSELNVNALLLGDSALYLCASSLWSNEKLFFGSGTQLSVL.

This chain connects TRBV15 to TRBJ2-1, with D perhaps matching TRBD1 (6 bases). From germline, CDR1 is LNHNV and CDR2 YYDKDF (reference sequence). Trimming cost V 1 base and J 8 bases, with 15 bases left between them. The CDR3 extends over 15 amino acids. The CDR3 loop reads CATSRGSHRVHEQFF. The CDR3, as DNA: TGTGCCACCAGCAGAGGGAGCCACAGGGTCCATGAGCAGTTCTTC.